The 28 T cell receptor beta chains presented below share a single source sample, sequenced in a study of T-cell reconstitution after alpha-beta-depleted transplantation in children. A TCRbeta library incorporating unique molecular identifiers was prepared. TCRdb recomputed calls from the PCR reads with MiXCR, one row per CDR3 protein. This table has 450,000 to 550,000 distinct CDR3 sequences, more than 9.5% appearing once. The sequences come from PBMCs, mostly from graft donor cells, collected 180 days after TCRalphabeta/CD19-depleted stem cell transplant. These receptors all come from a female patient aged 2-10 years who had a stem cell transplant for aplastic anemia, so the T cells may come from the graft donor.

This clonotype has a handful of counts. This chain joins TRBV12-3 or TRBV12-4 and TRBJ1-2, with 7 bases matching TRBD1. After removal of 5 bases from V and 5 bases from J, the junction contained 8 bases not matched to a gene. The CDR3 consists of 14 residues. The CDR3 DNA follows: TGTGCCAGCAGTCCACCGGGACAGTGGTATGGCTACACCTTC. It is translated as CASSPPGQWYGYTF.

V gene TRBV28 combines with J gene TRBJ1-5, with a possible D match to TRBD1 (6 bases). Per germline, CDR1 MDHEN and CDR2 SYDVKM. The CDR3 has 17 amino acids. Trimming pared 5 bases from V and 3 bases from J, leaving 20 bases between. CDR3 loop: CASSPRREQGINQPQHF. As DNA, the CDR3 is TGTGCCAGCAGTCCCCGCCGTGAACAGGGTATCAATCAGCCCCAGCATTTT.

The chain combines TRBV9 with TRBJ2-1; 8 bases fit TRBD2. The V gene's germline CDR1 is SGDLS and CDR2 YYNGEE. Trimming cost V 6 bases and J 8 bases; bases outside gene matches: 16. This CDR3 comprises 16 residues. The CDR3 spells CASTRGAGGRSDEQFF. The CDR3 DNA follows: TGTGCCAGCACGAGAGGGGCGGGAGGAAGGTCTGATGAGCAGTTCTTC.

To note about this clonotype: The conserved closing phenylalanine or tryptophan is absent in this CDR3, likely reflecting a read error. The rearrangement uses TRBV11-2 and TRBJ1-4, with 8 bases aligning to TRBD1. CDR3 length: 17 residues. CDR1 is SGHAT and CDR2 is FQNNGV in the germline V gene. V lost 1 base and J lost 3; bases outside the gene matches: 7. The CDR3 bases are TGTGCCAGCAGCTTAGTTGGGACAGGAATTTCTAATGAAAAACTGTTTTTG. Translated, it gives CASSLVGTGISNEKLFL.

This clonotype was found many times. This rearrangement joins TRBV29-1 to TRBJ2-7; perhaps TRBD1 as D (6 bases). The germline V gene has CDR1 SQVTM and CDR2 ANQGSEA. V gave up 0 bases and J gave up 4 bases, with 10 bases separating them. This CDR3 comprises 13 residues. CDR3 in amino acids: CSVEDRTAYEQYF. The CDR3, as DNA: TGCAGCGTTGAAGACCGGACAGCGTACGAGCAGTACTTC.

This clonotype was observed a few times. The rearrangement joins TRBV5-1 to TRBJ1-4, with D possibly TRBD1 on 5 matching bases. CDR3 length: 13 amino acids. V gave up 4 bases and J gave up 10 bases, with 14 bases separating them. Looked up from germline, CDR1 is SGHRS and CDR2 is YFSETQ. The DNA for the CDR3 is TGCGCCAGCAGCCTTGGGGCAGACCCAAAACTGTTTTTT. Its protein is CASSLGADPKLFF.

This clonotype was detected a few times. This chain links TRBV6-6 with TRBJ2-1; no definite D call. This CDR3 has 11 residues. CDR1 is MNHNY, CDR2 SVGAGI, per germline (reference sequence). The V end lost 10 bases, the J end lost 7 bases, and 11 bases lay between the germline ends. The CDR3 bases are TGTGCCACCACAAGGAGAAATGAGCAGTTCTTC. Translating it yields CATTRRNEQFF.

The chain carries TRBV11-2 and TRBJ1-1, with TRBD1 matching over 10 bases. The CDR3 is 13 residues long. Germline lookup yields CDR1 SGHAT and CDR2 FQNNGV. CDR3 amino acids: CGGLGTGETEAFF. The CDR3 DNA is TGTGGGGGCCTCGGGACAGGGGAGACTGAAGCTTTCTTT.

This clonotype appeared many times. The chain employs TRBV12-3 or TRBV12-4 and TRBJ1-2; possibly TRBD1 for D (6 bases). The V end was cut by 5 bases, the J end by 3 bases, with 10 bases between. This CDR3 contains 13 residues. In DNA form, the CDR3 reads TGTGCCAGCAGTCCCCAGGGGTACTATGGCTACACCTTC. Encoded protein: CASSPQGYYGYTF.

In this sample, this clonotype turned up many times. The chain joins TRBV9 to TRBJ1-3; D is perhaps TRBD1 (6 bases). This CDR3 has 17 residues. The V gene lost 3 bases and the J gene lost 0 bases, with 16 bases spanning the gap. CDR1 SGDLS and CDR2 YYNGEE come from the germline V gene. CDR3 amino acids: CASSGGQLGGSGNTIYF. In DNA form, the CDR3 reads TGTGCCAGCAGCGGAGGACAGCTTGGAGGCTCTGGAAACACCATATATTTT.

This sequence joins TRBV29-1 and TRBJ1-3; 9 bases align to TRBD1. The V segment lost 5 bases and the J segment 0 bases; nucleotides outside the gene matches: 14. Germline loops: CDR1 SQVTM, CDR2 ANQGSEA. This CDR3 contains 18 residues. The CDR3 region has the DNA TGCAGCGTTATGGGACAGGGACAAAAAGACCTCTCTGGAAACACCATATATTTT. Its protein is CSVMGQGQKDLSGNTIYF.

V usage is TRBV6-1 and J usage is TRBJ2-5, with D possibly being TRBD1 (6 bases). Germline lookup yields CDR1 MNHNS and CDR2 SASEGT. V gave up 6 bases and J gave up 1 base, with 12 bases separating them. The CDR3 runs 14 residues. For the CDR3, the DNA is TGTGCCAGCAGGCCCGGACAGCCCCAAGAGACCCAGTACTTC. Translation gives CASRPGQPQETQYF.

There are a few counts of this clonotype. Here the CDR3 reads CASSSRGSSNEKLFF. The CDR3 coding sequence is TGTGCCAGCAGCTCCCGGGGTTCGAGTAATGAAAAACTGTTTTTT. The chain links TRBV7-9 to TRBJ1-4; D gene ambiguous. This CDR3 comprises 15 residues. V gave up 4 bases and J gave up 4 bases, with 13 bases separating them. CDR1 is SEHNR and CDR2 is FQNEAQ in the germline V gene (reference sequence).

The chain uses TRBV20-1 and TRBJ1-2; a possible D gene is TRBD1 (5 bases). There are 12 residues in the CDR3. V dropped 7 bases and J dropped 2 bases, with 11 bases sitting between them. Germline V CDR1 and CDR2: DFQATT, SNEGSKA (reference sequence). In DNA form, the CDR3 reads TGCAGTGGTTCGGGACGGAACTATGGCTACACCTTC. Translated, it gives CSGSGRNYGYTF.

This clonotype was detected only a few times. CDR3 in amino acids: CATSRGGYSETQYF. CDR3 in DNA: TGTGCCACCAGCAGAGGTGGCTACAGTGAGACCCAGTACTTC. The chain employs TRBV15 and TRBJ2-5, with D hard to call. CDR3 length: 14 residues. Germline V gene data show CDR1 as LNHNV and CDR2 as YYDKDF (reference sequence). The V and J ends lost 1 base and 5 bases respectively, with 11 bases between them. The full variable domain, rest sourced from reference TRBV15 and TRBJ2-5, is DAMVIQNPRYQVTQFGKPVTLSCSQTLNHNVMYWYQQKSSQAPKLLFHYYDKDFNNEADTPDNFQSRRPNTSFCFLDIRSPGLGDTAMYLCATSRGGYSETQYFGPGTRLLVL.

The rearrangement uses TRBV28 and TRBJ2-7; 8 nucleotides align to TRBD1. J gave up 1 base and V 5 bases, and 10 bases lay outside the gene matches. This CDR3 region has 16 residues. The germline V gene encodes CDR1 MDHEN and CDR2 SYDVKM. The CDR3 DNA sequence: TGTGCCAGCAGTCTGCCCTCCGGGACAGGATCCTACGAGCAGTACTTC. It translates to CASSLPSGTGSYEQYF. Full variable domain (rest looked up from reference TRBV28 and TRBJ2-7): DVKVTQSSRYLVKRTGEKVFLECVQDMDHENMFWYRQDPGLGLRLIYFSYDVKMKEKGDIPEGYSVSREKKERFSLILESASTNQTSMYLCASSLPSGTGSYEQYFGPGTRLTVT.

The chain has TRBV7-3 and TRBJ2-2; maybe TRBD2 (5 bases). V was pared by 5 bases and J by 6 bases, with 13 bases between. This CDR3 spans 14 amino acids. Germline CDR1 reads SGHTA; CDR2 reads FQGTGA. CDR3 region: CASSPLEWAGELFF. CDR3 in DNA: TGTGCCAGCAGCCCACTAGAATGGGCCGGGGAGCTGTTTTTT.

V gene TRBV7-2 combines with J gene TRBJ1-4; weak D call: TRBD1 (5 bases). CDR1 SGHTA and CDR2 FQGNSA come from the germline V gene. Trimming removed 5 bases from V and 0 bases from J, with 13 bases in between. This CDR3 has 16 residues. Here the CDR3 DNA reads TGTGCCAGCAGCCGAGACAGCCCAACAACTAATGAAAAACTGTTTTTT. It codes for CASSRDSPTTNEKLFF.

The chain joins TRBV29-1 to TRBJ1-1; no clear D. The CDR3 totals 14 residues. Germline CDR1 reads SQVTM; CDR2 reads ANQGSEA. Trimming pared 4 bases from V and 4 bases from J, leaving 16 bases between. The CDR3 DNA sequence: TGCAGCGTTGCCCCTGGACGGTTGAGCACTGAAGCTTTCTTT. Its translation is CSVAPGRLSTEAFF.

J is TRBJ2-7 and V is TRBV15; D uncertain. Trimming left V 0 bases short and J 6 bases short, with 12 bases between. Per germline, CDR1 LNHNV and CDR2 YYDKDF (reference sequence). The length of the CDR3 is 14 residues. The CDR3 reads CATSRDLVDPEQYF. The CDR3 bases are TGTGCCACCAGCAGAGATCTGGTAGATCCCGAGCAGTACTTC.

The J gene is TRBJ2-7, the V gene TRBV5-1, with 12 bases lining up with TRBD2. V shed 7 bases and J 4 bases; nucleotides not matched to a gene: 15. This CDR3 contains 17 residues. In germline, CDR1 is SGHRS, CDR2 YFSETQ. The CDR3 protein is CASCDLTSGRPLYEQYF. The CDR3 DNA sequence: TGCGCCAGCTGCGACCTGACTAGCGGGAGACCCCTTTACGAGCAGTACTTC.

This clonotype occurred many times. The chain combines TRBV24-1 with TRBJ2-5; TRBD2 aligns across 13 bases. J gave up 3 bases and V 4 bases, and 10 bases lay outside the gene matches. Germline values: CDR1 KGHDR, CDR2 SFDVKD. The CDR3 runs 18 residues. CDR3 sequence: CATSDPTKLAGGEETQYF. The CDR3 DNA follows: TGTGCCACCAGTGACCCTACAAAACTAGCGGGAGGGGAAGAGACCCAGTACTTC.

This clonotype was picked up a small number of times. V is TRBV30 and J is TRBJ2-7, with D uncertain. V shed 5 bases and J shed 3 bases, with 11 bases lying between them. Germline V gives CDR1 GTSNPN, CDR2 SVGIG (reference sequence). There are 12 residues in the CDR3. Written as DNA, the CDR3 is TGTGCCTGGGCGAGAAGCTTCTACGAGCAGTACTTC. Translated: CAWARSFYEQYF.

This clonotype was seen more than once but under ten times. The chain joins TRBV6-1 to TRBJ2-2, with D unclear. The CDR3 contains 15 residues. The V and J ends lost 5 bases and 0 bases respectively, with 10 bases between them. CDR1 and CDR2 (germline): MNHNS, SASEGT. CDR3 in DNA: TGTGCCAGCAGTCCCCCCCGGACGAACACCGGGGAGCTGTTTTTT. This gives the protein CASSPPRTNTGELFF.

This sequence joins TRBV7-9 and TRBJ2-7; D not resolved. V shed 5 bases and J shed 1 base, with 9 bases lying between them. The CDR3 is 13 amino acids. Germline lookup yields CDR1 SEHNR and CDR2 FQNEAQ (reference sequence). CDR3 loop: CASSPDFSYEQYF. The CDR3 bases are TGTGCCAGCAGCCCCGATTTTTCCTACGAGCAGTACTTC.

The V gene is TRBV7-9, the J gene TRBJ1-1; D gene unclear. Germline values: CDR1 SEHNR, CDR2 FQNEAQ (reference sequence). The length of the CDR3 is 14 residues. V lost 5 bases and J lost 4, with 14 bases in between. DNA for the CDR3: TGTGCCAGCAGCGCTCCCGGGATTCCCACTGAAGCTTTCTTT. It translates to CASSAPGIPTEAFF.

This clonotype occurred once. Compared with germline, one end of the junction differs, possibly owing to a read error. V usage is TRBV20-1 and J usage is TRBJ1-2; maybe TRBD1 (6 bases). CDR3 length equals 14 residues. Per germline, CDR1 DFQATT and CDR2 SNEGSKA (reference sequence). CDR3 amino acids: CSATAPGTSYGDTF. The CDR3 coding sequence is TGCAGTGCTACCGCGCCCGGGACATCCTATGGCGACACCTTC.

The table lists this clonotype with many counts. The rearrangement uses TRBV29-1 and TRBJ2-1; maybe TRBD2 (5 bases). The CDR3 is 11 amino acids. V shed 5 bases and J shed 7 bases, with 9 bases lying between them. Germline V CDR1 and CDR2: SQVTM, ANQGSEA. The CDR3 DNA sequence: TGCAGCGTTCGACGGGGTAATGAGCAGTTCTTC. Its translation: CSVRRGNEQFF.